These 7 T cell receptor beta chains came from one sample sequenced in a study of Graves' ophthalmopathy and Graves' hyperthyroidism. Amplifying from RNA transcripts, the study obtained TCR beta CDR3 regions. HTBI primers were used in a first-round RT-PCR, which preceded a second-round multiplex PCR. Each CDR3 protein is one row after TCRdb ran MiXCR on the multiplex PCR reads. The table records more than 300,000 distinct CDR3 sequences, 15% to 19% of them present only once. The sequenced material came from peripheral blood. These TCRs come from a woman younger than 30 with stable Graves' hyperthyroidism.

The CDR3 sequence is CASSEGRGQYF. In DNA form, the CDR3 reads TGTGCCAGCAGTGAAGGGAGGGGGCAGTACTTC. The J gene is TRBJ2-7, the V gene TRBV6-1; D perhaps matches TRBD2 (6 bases). Deletions cut 1 base from V and 9 bases from J, with 7 bases between. The CDR3 is made up of 11 amino acids. Germline CDR1 reads MNHNS; CDR2 reads SASEGT.

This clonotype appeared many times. The DNA for the CDR3 is TGTGCCAGCAAACACAGGGAGGCCACTGAAGCTTTCTTT. This encodes CASKHREATEAFF. This chain joins TRBV6-2 or TRBV6-3 and TRBJ1-1; a possible D gene is TRBD1 (6 bases). Germline loops: CDR1 MNHEY, CDR2 SVGEGT. Between the trimmed V and J ends, which lost 7 bases and 4 bases, there was a span of 13 bases. The CDR3 sequence is 13 residues long.

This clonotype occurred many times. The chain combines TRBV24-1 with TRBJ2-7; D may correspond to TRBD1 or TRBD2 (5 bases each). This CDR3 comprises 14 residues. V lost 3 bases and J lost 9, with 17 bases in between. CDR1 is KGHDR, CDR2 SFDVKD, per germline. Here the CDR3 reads CATSDPGPHKGQYF. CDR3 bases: TGTGCCACCAGTGATCCGGGACCGCATAAAGGGCAGTACTTC.

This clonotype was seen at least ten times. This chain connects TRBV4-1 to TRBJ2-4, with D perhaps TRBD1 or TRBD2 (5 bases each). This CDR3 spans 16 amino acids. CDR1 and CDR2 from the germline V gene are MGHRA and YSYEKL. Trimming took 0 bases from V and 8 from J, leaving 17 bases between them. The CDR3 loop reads CASSQDGQGFSDIQYF. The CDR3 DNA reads TGCGCCAGCAGCCAAGATGGTCAGGGATTTAGCGACATTCAGTACTTC.

CDR3 residues: CASSFNTGGSPYEQYF. The CDR3 DNA sequence: TGCGCCAGCAGCTTTAACACAGGGGGATCCCCCTACGAGCAGTACTTC. The chain links TRBV5-1 to TRBJ2-7, with 8 nucleotides matching TRBD1. From germline, CDR1 is SGHRS and CDR2 YFSETQ. Trimming took 2 bases from V and 2 from J; bases not matched to a gene: 9. This CDR3 is 16 amino acids long. Supplemented by reference TRBV5-1 and TRBJ2-7, the full variable domain reads KAGVTQTPRYLIKTRGQQVTLSCSPISGHRSVSWYQQTPGQGLQFLFEYFSETQRNKGNFPGRFSGRQFSNSRSEMNVSTLELGDSALYLCASSFNTGGSPYEQYFGPGTRLTVT.

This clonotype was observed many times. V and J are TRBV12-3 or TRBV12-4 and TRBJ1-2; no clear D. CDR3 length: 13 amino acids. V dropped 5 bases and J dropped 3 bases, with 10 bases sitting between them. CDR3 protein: CASSGRHYYGYTF. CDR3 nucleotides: TGTGCCAGCAGTGGTCGACATTACTATGGCTACACCTTC.

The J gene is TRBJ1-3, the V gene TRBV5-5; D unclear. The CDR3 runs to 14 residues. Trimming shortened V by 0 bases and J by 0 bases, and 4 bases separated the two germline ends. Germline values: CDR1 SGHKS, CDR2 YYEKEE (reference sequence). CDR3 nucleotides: TGTGCCAGCAGCTTGGAAGTCTCTGGAAACACCATATATTTT. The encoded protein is CASSLEVSGNTIYF.